The TCR beta chain described here comes from a study of shared clonotypes between healthy human individuals. Donors included only healthy HIV-negative adults lacking recent acute infections or vaccinations. Data came from immunoSEQ multiplex PCR; TCRdb stores just in-frame clones and leaves some out. This repertoire shows roughly 2.4 million clones, more than 90% found once; its top ten account for about 0.13%. V was cut by 6 bases and J by 2 bases, with 7 bases left in between. The CDR3 spans 12 residues. Germline-derived CDR1 and CDR2 are MNHEY and SVGAGI. This clone was recorded once. The antigen is undetermined. The same CDR3 can be traced to other DNA sequences in this sample. General study results and limits: Clonotypes that were shared across a handful of donors made up around 5% of naive CD4 clonotypes.

Source material: naive CD4+ T cells sorted from blood. The subset was: CD45RA+ positively selected. The sequence was collected from a man aged 18-30 years in good health. The chain has TRBV6-5 and TRBJ1-1, with no clear D. CDR3 nucleotide sequence: TGTGCCAGCAGGGGAGTTAACACTGAAGCTTTCTTT. Residues: CASRGVNTEAFF.